One sample yielded the 28 T cell receptor beta chains listed below, sequenced in a study of radiotherapy plus CTLA-4 blockade in lung cancer. Assay used: immunoSEQ multiplex PCR; TCRdb lists only in-frame clones, some missing. The sample has 45,000 to 75,000 clones; around 80% are singletons. The source material was peripheral blood, sampled from a patient treated with radiotherapy plus ipilimumab. The receptors come from a human donor with non-small cell lung cancer who had a partial response to radiotherapy plus ipilimumab.

The rearrangement joins TRBV6-1 to TRBJ1-5, with 10 bases lining up with TRBD1. The CDR3 contains 15 residues. The germline V gene encodes CDR1 MNHNS and CDR2 SASEGT. The V segment lost 5 bases and the J segment 3 bases; nucleotides outside the gene matches: 4. The CDR3 region has the DNA TGTGCCAGCAGTTCCGGGACAGGGGTCAATCAGCCCCAGCATTTT. This encodes CASSSGTGVNQPQHF.

The rearrangement uses TRBV7-3 and TRBJ2-1; a possible D gene is TRBD2 (6 bases). The CDR3 extends over 15 amino acids. V shed 5 bases and J shed 4 bases, with 15 bases lying between them. Germline-derived CDR1 and CDR2 are SGHTA and FQGTGA. The CDR3 DNA reads TGTGCCAGCAGCCCGGGACTCGCCCTTTACAATGAGCAGTTCTTC. Amino acids: CASSPGLALYNEQFF. Variable domain in full (rest from reference TRBV7-3 and TRBJ2-1): GAGVSQTPSNKVTEKGKYVELRCDPISGHTALYWYRQSLGQGPEFLIYFQGTGAADDSGLPNDRFFAVRPEGSVSTLKIQRTERGDSAVYLCASSPGLALYNEQFFGPGTRLTVL.

The count of this clone is one. The chain recombines TRBV11-2 with TRBJ2-3; the D gene is possibly TRBD2 (6 bases). This CDR3 spans 15 amino acids. From germline, CDR1 is SGHAT and CDR2 FQNNGV. Trimming shortened V by 3 bases and J by 0 bases, and 10 bases separated the two germline ends. The CDR3 protein is CASSLRAGSTDTQYF. CDR3 coding DNA: TGTGCCAGCAGCTTGCGGGCGGGGAGCACAGATACGCAGTATTTT.

In DNA, the CDR3 is TGTGCCAGCAGCCTTAGAACAGGGGGCGGTGATGAAAAACTGTTTTTT. This translates into CASSLRTGGGDEKLFF. The chain joins TRBV9 to TRBJ1-4, with 9 bases that match TRBD1. This CDR3 comprises 16 residues. CDR1 SGDLS and CDR2 YYNGEE come from the germline V gene. V gave up 4 bases and J gave up 6 bases; unmatched junction bases: 10.

CDR3 in DNA: TGTGCCAGCAGTGGGGACACAACCAACTATGGCTACACCTTC. Translation: CASSGDTTNYGYTF. The genes are TRBV2 and TRBJ1-2, with D tentatively TRBD1 (6 bases). The CDR3 length is 14 residues. Germline V lookup: CDR1 SNHLY, CDR2 FYNNEI. The V end was cut by 4 bases, the J end by 2 bases, with 11 bases between. Full variable domain (rest looked up from reference TRBV2 and TRBJ1-2): EPEVTQTPSHQVTQMGQEVILRCVPISNHLYFYWYRQILGQKVEFLVSFYNNEISEKSEIFDDQFSVERPDGSNFTLKIRSTKLEDSAMYFCASSGDTTNYGYTFGSGTRLTVV.

In this sample, this clone turned up a few times. This chain uses TRBV6-1 with TRBJ2-7, with a weak D call TRBD2 (5 bases). The CDR3 is 10 amino acids. Trimming cost V 8 bases and J 5 bases, with 7 bases left between them. Germline V gene lookup returns CDR1 MNHNS and CDR2 SASEGT. The CDR3 DNA reads as TGTGCCAGCGGGGAGCACGAGCAGTACTTC. It encodes CASGEHEQYF.

CDR3 protein: CASTRREFREKLFF. In DNA form, the CDR3 reads TGTGCCAGCACCCGGCGGGAGTTTAGGGAAAAACTGTTTTTT. The chain recombines TRBV7-7 with TRBJ1-4, with D uncertain. The CDR3 totals 14 residues. With 7 bases removed from V and 8 bases from J, the gap between germline ends came to 17 bases. Germline-derived CDR1 and CDR2 are SSHAT and FNYEAQ (reference sequence).

This chain joins TRBV2 and TRBJ2-7, with 8 nucleotides matching TRBD1. This CDR3 is built from 17 residues. The V segment lost 0 bases and the J segment 0 bases; nucleotides outside the gene matches: 7. Germline V gene sequence: CDR1 SNHLY, CDR2 FYNNEI. The CDR3, as DNA: TGTGCCAGCAGTGAAGCGCGGGCAGGGGGCAACTCCTACGAGCAGTACTTC. Encoded protein: CASSEARAGGNSYEQYF.

This clone was seen more than once but under ten times. CDR3 protein: CASSEDGHSYEQYF. CDR3 sequence (DNA): TGCGCCAGCAGCGAGGACGGACACTCCTACGAGCAGTACTTC. The chain uses TRBV5-1 and TRBJ2-7; TRBD1 is a possible D gene (5 bases). V was cut by 4 bases and J by 0 bases, with 11 bases left in between. CDR1 and CDR2 (germline): SGHRS, YFSETQ. The CDR3 loop spans 14 amino acids.

V gene TRBV19 combines with J gene TRBJ2-1; D may be TRBD1 (6 bases). The ends were cut back, 4 bases at V and 0 bases at J, with 13 bases in the middle. Germline values: CDR1 LNHDA, CDR2 SQIVND (reference sequence). The CDR3 has 16 amino acids. The CDR3 DNA sequence: TGTGCCAGTAGTAGGGGACAACCGAGCTCCTACAATGAGCAGTTCTTC. Its protein product is CASSRGQPSSYNEQFF.

The chain employs TRBV7-9 and TRBJ1-6; no clear D. Germline V gives CDR1 SEHNR, CDR2 FQNEAQ (reference sequence). The CDR3 runs to 15 residues. The ends were cut back, 5 bases at V and 8 bases at J, with 16 bases in the middle. CDR3 bases: TGTGCCAGCAGCCCTGGACTTTCGCAGGATTCACCCCTCCACTTT. As protein: CASSPGLSQDSPLHF.

The V call is TRBV15, the J call TRBJ2-7, with 10 bases matching TRBD2. The CDR3 extends over 16 amino acids. The trim removed 0 bases at V and 3 bases at J, leaving 5 bases unmatched. Germline CDR1 LNHNV, CDR2 YYDKDF (reference sequence). As DNA, the CDR3 is TGTGCCACCAGCAGAGATCTGGCTAGCGGGAGCTACGAGCAGTACTTC. This encodes CATSRDLASGSYEQYF.

The chain joins TRBV4-3 to TRBJ1-6, with 8 bases aligning to TRBD1. The germline V gene encodes CDR1 LGHNA and CDR2 YSLEER. V lost 4 bases to trimming and J lost 7 bases; unmatched junction nucleotides: 6. The CDR3 has 15 amino acids. In DNA form, the CDR3 reads TGCGCCAGCAGCCCCGAGGGACAGGCGAATTCACCCCTCCACTTT. Translating gives CASSPEGQANSPLHF.

This chain uses TRBV6-1 with TRBJ1-1, with D perhaps TRBD1 (5 bases). Germline V gives CDR1 MNHNS, CDR2 SASEGT. V lost 4 bases and J lost 3, with 12 bases in between. This CDR3 has 14 residues. In DNA form, the CDR3 reads TGTGCCAGCAGTGGGCAGGGCGTGGACACTGAAGCTTTCTTT. Translation gives CASSGQGVDTEAFF.

The chain has TRBV9 and TRBJ1-5; no clear D gene. The CDR3 runs to 15 residues. Germline V gene data show CDR1 as SGDLS and CDR2 as YYNGEE. Trimming removed 4 bases at V and 5 bases at J, with 16 bases between. The CDR3: CASSLGGSRDQPQHF. CDR3 bases: TGTGCCAGCAGCCTTGGAGGTAGTAGAGATCAGCCCCAGCATTTT. Drawing the rest from reference TRBV9 and TRBJ1-5, the complete variable domain is DSGVTQTPKHLITATGQRVTLRCSPRSGDLSVYWYQQSLDQGLQFLIQYYNGEERAKGNILERFSAQQFPDLHSELNLSSLELGDSALYFCASSLGGSRDQPQHFGDGTRLSIL.

The CDR3 here is CASSLFQGPENEKLFF. DNA of the CDR3: TGTGCCAGCAGTTTATTCCAGGGGCCCGAAAATGAAAAACTGTTTTTT. The V call is TRBV28, the J call TRBJ1-4, with D tentatively TRBD1 (6 bases). Per the germline V gene, CDR1 is MDHEN and CDR2 is SYDVKM. This CDR3 contains 16 residues. V lost 1 base to trimming and J lost 5 bases, with 14 bases between them. Full variable domain (outside the CDR3, taken from reference TRBV28 and TRBJ1-4): DVKVTQSSRYLVKRTGEKVFLECVQDMDHENMFWYRQDPGLGLRLIYFSYDVKMKEKGDIPEGYSVSREKKERFSLILESASTNQTSMYLCASSLFQGPENEKLFFGSGTQLSVL.

This clone rates as medium-sized. This sequence joins TRBV7-6 and TRBJ2-1; 7 bases align to TRBD1. The CDR3 is 11 amino acids. Per the germline V gene, CDR1 is SGHVS and CDR2 is FNYEAQ. J gave up 10 bases and V 5 bases, and 2 bases lay outside the gene matches. The CDR3 DNA sequence: TGTGCCAGCAGCAGGGGACAGGAGCAGTTCTTC. It encodes CASSRGQEQFF.

The chain couples TRBV6-6 to TRBJ2-7, with a weak D call TRBD1 (5 bases). The germline V gene encodes CDR1 MNHNY and CDR2 SVGAGI (reference sequence). Trimming stripped 5 bases from V and 6 bases from J, with 14 bases between. The CDR3 is 13 amino acids. The CDR3 coding sequence is TGTGCCAGCAGTCCAGACAGAGCCCGCGAGCAGTACTTC. This encodes CASSPDRAREQYF.

The V call is TRBV19, the J call TRBJ2-7, with 11 bases lining up with TRBD2. Losses at the gene ends were 3 bases for V and 4 bases for J; bases not matched to a gene: 5. CDR3 length: 15 residues. Germline CDR1 reads LNHDA; CDR2 reads SQIVND (reference sequence). The CDR3 spells CASSMGGLAAYEQYF. DNA of the CDR3: TGTGCCAGTAGTATGGGGGGACTAGCGGCATACGAGCAGTACTTC.

The CDR3 here is CARSPVAGGEQETQYF. The CDR3 nucleotides read TGTGCCAGAAGCCCTGTAGCGGGGGGGGAGCAAGAGACCCAGTACTTC. The chain recombines TRBV5-3 with TRBJ2-5; TRBD2 matches at 11 bases. TRBV5-3 is an ORF, and what it does is uncertain. The CDR3 runs to 16 residues. V was pared by 4 bases and J by 2 bases, with 7 bases of the junction left unmatched.

The chain combines TRBV6-4 with TRBJ1-5; D perhaps matches TRBD1 (6 bases). The V gene lost 4 bases and the J gene lost 6 bases, with 10 bases spanning the gap. The CDR3 is 13 amino acids. CDR1 and CDR2 (germline): MRHNA, SNTAGT. CDR3 residues: CASSALTGQPQHF. CDR3 DNA sequence: TGTGCCAGCAGTGCCCTGACAGGTCAGCCCCAGCATTTT.

This chain joins TRBV6-5 and TRBJ2-5; 7 nucleotides align to TRBD1. V trimming: 5 bases; J trimming: 5 bases; junction bases outside the gene matches: 11. The CDR3 is made up of 15 amino acids. Germline CDR1 and CDR2: MNHEY and SVGAGI. The DNA for the CDR3 is TGTGCCAGCAGTCCCTCGACAGGGCCAGAGGAGACCCAGTACTTC. Residues: CASSPSTGPEETQYF.

This chain links TRBV6-5 with TRBJ2-3; 7 bases map to TRBD2. Losses at the gene ends were 0 bases for V and 3 bases for J; bases not matched to a gene: 6. CDR1 and CDR2 from the germline V gene are MNHEY and SVGAGI. CDR3 size: 16 residues. CDR3 in amino acids: CASSYSRGMRTDTQYF. CDR3 bases: TGTGCCAGCAGTTACTCGCGGGGGATGAGGACAGATACGCAGTATTTT.

This clone was observed once. The rearrangement uses TRBV6-5 and TRBJ2-7, with D maybe TRBD2 (7 bases). V was cut by 4 bases and J by 3 bases, with 19 bases left in between. The germline V gene has CDR1 MNHEY and CDR2 SVGAGI. This CDR3 is built from 16 residues. CDR3 protein: CASSSLGGGPIYEQYF. CDR3 nucleotides: TGTGCCAGCAGTTCCCTTGGGGGGGGGCCTATCTACGAGCAGTACTTC.

The V call is TRBV29-1, the J call TRBJ2-5, with D hard to call. V dropped 5 bases and J dropped 5 bases, with 12 bases sitting between them. Germline values: CDR1 SQVTM, CDR2 ANQGSEA. The CDR3 extends over 12 amino acids. The CDR3 here is CSVSVTTETQYF. The CDR3 DNA reads as TGCAGCGTTTCCGTGACAACGGAGACCCAGTACTTC.

The rearrangement uses TRBV5-4 and TRBJ1-2; TRBD1 matches 9 bases. The CDR3 has 16 residues. Per the germline V gene, CDR1 is SGHNT and CDR2 is YYREEE (reference sequence). V was pared by 4 bases and J by 3 bases, with 10 bases of the junction left unmatched. The CDR3 here is CASSIPTGGADYGYTF. DNA for the CDR3: TGTGCCAGCAGCATACCTACAGGGGGCGCAGACTATGGCTACACCTTC.

This clone was seen a few times. The chain links TRBV4-2 to TRBJ2-3; the D gene is possibly TRBD1 (5 bases). CDR1 and CDR2 (germline): LGHNA, YNFKEQ. CDR3 length: 18 residues. The ends were cut back, 0 bases at V and 0 bases at J, with 16 bases in the middle. The CDR3 nucleotides are TGTGCCAGCAGCCAAGAACCCCGACAGACCACTAGCACAGATACGCAGTATTTT. It yields the protein CASSQEPRQTTSTDTQYF.

The V call is TRBV6-1, the J call TRBJ2-7, with 7 bases lining up with TRBD1. The CDR3 extends over 12 amino acids. CDR1 MNHNS and CDR2 SASEGT come from the germline V gene. V shed 6 bases and J 3 bases; nucleotides not matched to a gene: 2. Here the CDR3 reads CASRDRSYEQYF. CDR3 coding DNA: TGTGCCAGCAGGGACAGGAGCTACGAGCAGTACTTC.